This T cell receptor beta chain derives from a study of beta chain features in type 1 diabetes. Points from the study as a whole: PCR might favor shorter templates, equally in patients and controls.

Sequencing targeted expressed TCRB transcripts, as all isolated RNA had been reverse transcribed. The read count averaged around 3.6 million across naive, central memory and regulatory T cell samples. The repertoire was sequenced with immunoSEQ multiplex PCR; TCRdb's copy has only in-frame clones and lacks some. The sample lists some 150,000 clones, 11% occurring once. This clone came up a few times. Its antigen is unidentified. There are 13 residues in the CDR3. Germline-derived CDR1 and CDR2 are MRHNA and SNTAGT. Trimming pared 5 bases from V and 6 bases from J, leaving 10 bases between. The genes are TRBV6-4 and TRBJ2-2; no definite D call. The specimen sequenced was central memory CD4+ T cells from blood. The sequence came from a man aged 18 to 35 in good health. As DNA, the CDR3 is TGTGCCAGCAGTATATCTCATCCCGGGGAGCTGTTTTTT. This translates into CASSISHPGELFF.